This T cell receptor beta chain was sequenced during a study of Graves' ophthalmopathy and Graves' hyperthyroidism. Whole-study findings and limits: Stable hyperthyroidism and ophthalmopathy were told apart by a 13-signature model, which achieved about 90% sensitivity and around 77% specificity.

TCR beta CDR3 regions were amplified from RNA transcripts. An opening RT-PCR round employed HTBI primers and preceded a second-round multiplex PCR. One entry per CDR3 protein, called by TCRdb with MiXCR from the multiplex PCR reads. Of 660,000 or so distinct CDR3 sequences listed, 35% to 50% were seen once; the top ten hold roughly 3%. CDR1 is SGHRS and CDR2 is YFSETQ in the germline V gene. Trimming shortened V by 1 base and J by 5 bases, and 4 bases separated the two germline ends. The CDR3 contains 13 residues. On this clonotype: The antigen is unknown.

The clonotype was recovered from an adult man with Graves' ophthalmopathy. The sample taken for sequencing was peripheral blood. The chain uses TRBV5-1 and TRBJ2-6, with D unresolved. The CDR3 protein is CASSLPWANVLTF. The CDR3, as DNA: TGCGCCAGCAGCTTGCCATGGGCCAACGTCCTGACTTTC.